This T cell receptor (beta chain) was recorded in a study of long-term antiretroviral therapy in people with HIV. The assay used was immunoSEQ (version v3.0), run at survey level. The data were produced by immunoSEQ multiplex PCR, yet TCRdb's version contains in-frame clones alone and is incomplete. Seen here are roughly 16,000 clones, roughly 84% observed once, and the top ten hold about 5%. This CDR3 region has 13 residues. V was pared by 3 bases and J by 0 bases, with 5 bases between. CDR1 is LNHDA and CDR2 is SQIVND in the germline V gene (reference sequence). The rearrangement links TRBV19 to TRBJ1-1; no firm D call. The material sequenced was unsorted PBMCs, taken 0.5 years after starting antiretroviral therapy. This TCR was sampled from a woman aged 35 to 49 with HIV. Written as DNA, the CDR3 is TGTGCCAGTAGTATCCAAATGAACACTGAAGCTTTCTTT. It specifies CASSIQMNTEAFF. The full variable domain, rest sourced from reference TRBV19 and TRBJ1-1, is DGGITQSPKYLFRKEGQNVTLSCEQNLNHDAMYWYRQDPGQGLRLIYYSQIVNDFQKGDIAEGYSVSREKKESFPLTVTSAQKNPTAFYLCASSIQMNTEAFFGQGTRLTVV.